What follows describes a single T cell receptor (beta chain). The CDR3 covers 10 residues. Trimming pared 8 bases from V and 11 bases from J, leaving 13 bases between. Germline values: CDR1 SNHLY, CDR2 FYNNEI. Some clones are missing from TCRdb's copy, which holds only in-frame ones; the method was immunoSEQ multiplex PCR. The data contain about 220,000 clones, roughly 80% of them seen just once; the ten biggest clones take up about 5.1%. This record comes from a study of blood T cell repertoires in COVID-19. The sequencing input was peripheral blood. The source of this sequence is a woman aged 60 to 75 who had recovered from COVID-19. The chain joins TRBV2 to TRBJ2-7, with D tentatively TRBD1 (6 bases). CDR3 sequence reads: CASLRDMEYF. The DNA of the CDR3 is TGTGCCAGCCTCCGGGACATGGAGTACTTC. Full variable domain (rest looked up from reference TRBV2 and TRBJ2-7): EPEVTQTPSHQVTQMGQEVILRCVPISNHLYFYWYRQILGQKVEFLVSFYNNEISEKSEIFDDQFSVERPDGSNFTLKIRSTKLEDSAMYFCASLRDMEYFGPGTRLTVT.